This T cell receptor (beta chain) was observed in a study of technical replicates of blood from a handful of donors. Data came from immunoSEQ multiplex PCR; TCRdb stores just in-frame clones and leaves some out. The table has around 100,000 clones, about 95% seen once; the top ten hold around 0.31%. The germline gives CDR1 SNHLY, CDR2 FYNNEI. V lost 4 bases to trimming and J lost 5 bases; unmatched junction nucleotides: 5. The CDR3 sequence is 16 residues long. The TCR comes from a human donor in good health. The sequencing input was T cells isolated from PBMCs. V and J are TRBV2 and TRBJ2-2; 12 positions agree with TRBD2. CDR3 protein: CASSVLAGGQTGELFF. CDR3 bases: TGTGCCAGCAGTGTGCTAGCGGGAGGGCAAACCGGGGAGCTGTTTTTT.